Each of the 24 T cell receptor beta chains below was sequenced from the same sample in a study of blood T cells in healthy people across ages. The use of a sample-barcoded 5' primer and a J-beta primer mix characterized a second PCR of about 6 to 12 cycles. One entry per CDR3 protein results from TCRdb running MiXCR on the 5' RACE reads. The sample holds hundreds of thousands of distinct CDR3 sequences; 40% to 45% are singletons and the top ten take 25% to 30%. Sequenced: blood. These receptors all come from a man of 80 years or more in good health.

The chain recombines TRBV12-3 or TRBV12-4 with TRBJ2-2; 10 bases line up with TRBD2. V was pared by 6 bases and J by 4 bases, with 5 bases of the junction left unmatched. The CDR3 loop spans 15 amino acids. In DNA, the CDR3 is TGTGCCAGCAGCTCAGCGGGGGGGAGCACCGGGGAGCTGTTTTTT. It is translated as CASSSAGGSTGELFF.

The chain carries TRBV12-3 or TRBV12-4 and TRBJ2-4, with 14 bases aligning to TRBD2. This CDR3 is 16 amino acids long. After removal of 5 bases from V and 8 bases from J, the junction contained 8 bases not matched to a gene. The CDR3 here is CASSRLAGGRGDIQYF. The CDR3 coding sequence is TGTGCCAGCAGTAGACTAGCGGGAGGGCGTGGGGACATTCAGTACTTC.

The rearrangement joins TRBV7-3 to TRBJ1-4; TRBD1 matches 9 bases. Germline CDR1 reads SGHTA; CDR2 reads FQGTGA. With 2 bases clipped from V and 0 bases from J, the junction kept 4 bases outside the gene matches. The CDR3 extends over 17 amino acids. The CDR3 DNA follows: TGTGCCAGCAGCTTAGGACAGGGGAGTGCAACTAATGAAAAACTGTTTTTT. Translated, it gives CASSLGQGSATNEKLFF.

The V and J genes are TRBV6-5 and TRBJ2-7; TRBD2 matches 9 bases. Germline CDR1 and CDR2: MNHEY and SVGAGI. The CDR3 sequence is 14 residues long. J lost 3 bases, V lost 6 bases, and 6 bases had no gene match. The CDR3 nucleotides read TGTGCCAGCAGAGCCGGGACTAGCTTCTACGAGCAGTACTTC. Translating it yields CASRAGTSFYEQYF.

The sample holds a few counts of this clonotype. The chain has TRBV20-1 and TRBJ2-6; D remains unclear. The CDR3 is 16 amino acids. Germline V gene lookup returns CDR1 DFQATT and CDR2 SNEGSKA (reference sequence). Trimming took off 0 bases at V and 2 bases at J, with 11 bases between the two ends. Written as DNA, the CDR3 is TGCAGTGCTAGAGACAAGGGTAATGCTGGGGCCAACGTCCTGACTTTC. It specifies CSARDKGNAGANVLTF.

This rearrangement joins TRBV20-1 to TRBJ2-7, with D possibly TRBD1 on 6 matching bases. V lost 6 bases and J 6 bases, leaving 15 bases between the germline ends. The CDR3 runs to 12 residues. Germline CDR1 reads DFQATT; CDR2 reads SNEGSKA (reference sequence). CDR3 in amino acids: CSAYGTSGEQYF. The CDR3 DNA follows: TGCAGTGCCTACGGGACATCCGGCGAGCAGTACTTC.

In this sample, this clonotype turned up many times. J is TRBJ2-3 and V is TRBV3-1; 9 bases match TRBD2. CDR3 size: 15 residues. The J segment lost 7 bases and the V segment lost 0 bases, leaving 5 bases of the junction unmatched. Germline CDR1 reads LGHDT; CDR2 reads YNNKEL (reference sequence). The CDR3 region is CASSQELAGIHTQYF. As DNA, the CDR3 is TGTGCCAGCAGCCAAGAACTAGCGGGTATCCATACGCAGTATTTT.

This clonotype came up once. This may be a read error, as it is one base from a much larger clone. The rearrangement joins TRBV7-2 to TRBJ2-3, with 9 bases matching TRBD1. The CDR3 covers 14 residues. J gave up 3 bases and V 6 bases, and 4 bases lay outside the gene matches. Germline V lookup: CDR1 SGHTA, CDR2 FQGNSA. The CDR3 DNA sequence: TGTGCCAGCAGAGACAGGGGGAAGACAGATACGCAGTATTTT. Its translation is CASRDRGKTDTQYF. Drawing the rest from reference TRBV7-2 and TRBJ2-3, the complete variable domain is GAGVSQSPSNKVTEKGKDVELRCDPISGHTALYWYRQSLGQGLEFLIYFQGNSAPDKSGLPSDRFSAERTGGSVSTLTIQRTQQEDSAVYLCASRDRGKTDTQYFGPGTRLTVL.

This clonotype was seen repeatedly, ten times or more. V gene TRBV10-3 combines with J gene TRBJ2-3; tentatively, D is TRBD1 (6 bases). The germline CDR1 and CDR2 sequences are ENHRY and SYGVKD. The CDR3 has 15 residues. Trimming cost V 2 bases and J 1 base, with 10 bases left between them. The CDR3 is CAISEPGVGTDTQYF. The CDR3 region has the DNA TGTGCCATCAGTGAGCCAGGGGTTGGCACAGATACGCAGTATTTT.

The CDR3 region is CSAYPGRGSFQPQHF. CDR3 nucleotide sequence: TGCAGTGCATATCCCGGCAGGGGGTCGTTCCAGCCCCAGCATTTT. This chain links TRBV20-1 with TRBJ1-5, with 7 nucleotides matching TRBD1. Germline V gene lookup returns CDR1 DFQATT and CDR2 SNEGSKA (reference sequence). The V segment lost 6 bases and the J segment 7 bases; nucleotides outside the gene matches: 15. CDR3 size: 15 residues.

This clonotype was counted a few times. The J gene is TRBJ1-2, the V gene TRBV7-9; 7 bases fit TRBD1. The CDR3 sequence is 15 residues long. V trimming: 1 base; J trimming: 4 bases; junction bases outside the gene matches: 6. CDR1 and CDR2 from the germline V gene are SEHNR and FQNEAQ (reference sequence). For the CDR3, the DNA is TGTGCCAGCAGCTTAGGCCCGGGACAGTCCTATGGCTACACCTTC. It translates to CASSLGPGQSYGYTF.

The chain carries TRBV11-3 and TRBJ1-1, with D possibly TRBD1 on 6 matching bases. Germline V gene sequence: CDR1 SGHNT, CDR2 YENEEA. V lost 5 bases and J lost 1, with 11 bases in between. CDR3 size: 14 residues. The CDR3 bases are TGTGCCAGCAGCAACCAACAGGGGAACACTGAAGCTTTCTTT. Translating gives CASSNQQGNTEAFF. Combining the CDR3 with reference TRBV11-3 and TRBJ1-1 gives the whole variable domain EAGVVQSPRYKIIEKKQPVAFWCNPISGHNTLYWYLQNLGQGPELLIRYENEEAVDDSQLPKDRFSAERLKGVDSTLKIQPAELGDSAVYLCASSNQQGNTEAFFGQGTRLTVV.

A few counts support this clonotype. The genes are TRBV5-1 and TRBJ2-2; D unresolved. With 6 bases removed from V and 7 bases from J, the gap between germline ends came to 16 bases. Per germline, CDR1 SGHRS and CDR2 YFSETQ. The CDR3 contains 14 residues. CDR3 DNA: TGCGCCAGCACCCTGACATCCACAAACGGGGAGCTGTTTTTT. Its translation: CASTLTSTNGELFF.

This rearrangement joins TRBV5-6 to TRBJ2-1, with a possible D match to TRBD2 (5 bases). Germline V gene lookup returns CDR1 SGHDT and CDR2 YYEEEE. CDR3 length equals 12 residues. V lost 2 bases and J lost 10, with 10 bases in between. The CDR3 is CASSFGWEEQFF. Written as DNA, the CDR3 is TGTGCCAGCAGCTTCGGGTGGGAGGAGCAGTTCTTC.

The V call is TRBV16, the J call TRBJ2-7; D ambiguous. The CDR3 extends over 14 amino acids. CDR1 and CDR2 from the germline V gene are KGHSY and FQNENV. The V and J ends lost 3 bases and 4 bases respectively, with 13 bases between them. This CDR3 is CASSQRSQGYEQYF. The CDR3, as DNA: TGTGCCAGCAGCCAGAGGTCTCAAGGGTACGAGCAGTACTTC.

This clonotype was counted at least ten times. The chain employs TRBV13 and TRBJ2-6; no clear D. The CDR3 length is 15 residues. In germline, CDR1 is PRHDT, CDR2 FYEKMQ (reference sequence). Trimming pared 0 bases from V and 2 bases from J, leaving 5 bases between. The chain's CDR3 is CASSLGTPGANVLTF. In DNA form, the CDR3 reads TGTGCCAGCAGCTTAGGAACACCTGGGGCCAACGTCCTGACTTTC.

The CDR3 nucleotides read TGTGCCAGCAGCAAAGCCCCCCTTAGTGAGCAGTACTTC. It yields the protein CASSKAPLSEQYF. The chain employs TRBV9 and TRBJ2-7; no firm D call. The CDR3 is 13 amino acids. Looked up from germline, CDR1 is SGDLS and CDR2 is YYNGEE. Trimming cost V 4 bases and J 7 bases, with 15 bases left between them.

The gene calls are TRBV27 and TRBJ2-5; 16 nucleotides line up with TRBD2. The assigned J gene may be wrong: the sequence end matches TRBJ2-7 better. CDR3 length: 17 amino acids. Germline V gene data show CDR1 as MNHEY and CDR2 as SMNVEV (reference sequence). This chain's CDR3 is CASSTAGTSGRAHEQYF. The CDR3 DNA follows: TGTGCCAGCAGTACCGCCGGGACTAGCGGGAGGGCCCACGAGCAGTACTTC.

Remarks on this clonotype: Since a much larger clone is just one base distant, this may be a read error. The chain uses TRBV20-1 and TRBJ1-2, with 7 bases fitting TRBD1. Trimming removed 7 bases from V and 2 bases from J; junction bases left unmatched: 13. CDR3 length: 15 residues. The V gene's germline CDR1 is DFQATT and CDR2 SNEGSKA (reference sequence). CDR3 DNA: TGCAGTGTTGGAGGTGACAGGGTAAAAAACTATGGCTACACCTTC. This translates into CSVGGDRVKNYGYTF.

The CDR3 sequence is CASSLGGLSGNTIYF. DNA for the CDR3: TGTGCCAGCAGTTTAGGGGGGCTCTCTGGAAACACCATATATTTT. J is TRBJ1-3 and V is TRBV28, with D possibly matching TRBD1 (6 bases). The CDR3 is made up of 15 amino acids. V gave up 2 bases and J gave up 0 bases, with 8 bases separating them. Germline assignment: CDR1 MDHEN and CDR2 SYDVKM.

The chain is built from TRBV5-4 and TRBJ2-2, with D uncertain. V lost 4 bases, J lost 2 bases, and 6 bases lay in between. Germline CDR1 SGHNT, CDR2 YYREEE (reference sequence). The length of the CDR3 is 13 residues. The CDR3 region is CASSRSNTGELFF. Here the CDR3 DNA reads TGTGCCAGCAGCCGAAGTAACACCGGGGAGCTGTTTTTT.

This clonotype was counted a few times. This may come from a read error, since a much larger clone is one base off. V gene TRBV7-2 combines with J gene TRBJ1-2; 12 bases agree with TRBD1. The CDR3 extends over 14 amino acids. Germline loops: CDR1 SGHTA, CDR2 FQGNSA. CDR3 nucleotides: TGTGCCAGCAGCGTAGCGGGACAGGGGGCTTCGAACACCTTC. Its protein is CASSVAGQGASNTF.

This clonotype was observed a handful of times. One junction end disagrees with the germline gene, perhaps due to a read error. J is TRBJ1-2 and V is TRBV5-1; D is unclear. The CDR3 covers 13 residues. Germline V gives CDR1 SGHRS, CDR2 YFSETQ. CDR3: CAGSLEGSSGYTF. CDR3 DNA: TGCGCCGGCAGCTTGGAGGGTTCGTCAGGCTACACCTTC.

This clonotype was seen more than once but under ten times. A much more abundant neighbour one base away suggests this may be a read error. This sequence joins TRBV6-2 or TRBV6-3 and TRBJ2-1; possibly TRBD2 for D (6 bases). The CDR3 runs to 14 residues. Between the trimmed V and J ends, which lost 6 bases and 4 bases, there was a span of 13 bases. Germline V CDR1 and CDR2: MNHEY, SVGEGT. In DNA form, the CDR3 reads TGTGCCAGCAGAGCGCTAGCGAGGTACAATGAGCAGTTCTTC. Translating gives CASRALARYNEQFF.